This T cell receptor (beta chain) was identified during a study of OX40 agonist ivuxolimab in advanced cancers. Looking at the study overall: Ivuxolimab was an agonistic, fully human IgG2 monoclonal antibody directed against OX40 (CD134), a costimulatory receptor. Three dose-escalation patients achieved partial responses, one with hepatocellular carcinoma and two with cutaneous melanoma. Prior anti-PD-1, anti-PD-L1 or anti-CTLA-4 therapy was permitted, and checkpoint inhibitors had been received by roughly two fifths of dose-escalation patients. Of the roughly 54 dose-escalation patients, hepatocellular carcinoma was present in 19, melanoma in approximately 15, renal cell carcinoma in 9 and head and neck cancer in 9. The dose-escalation cohort was 82.7% male with a mean age of roughly 60 years, ranging from 23 to 79. The paper reports the monotherapy dose-escalation portion (N of about 52 patients) of the phase I ivuxolimab trial. Intravenous ivuxolimab was administered to patients every 2 weeks at six dose levels: 0.01, 0.1, 0.3, 1.5, 3 and 10 mg/kg. The point of sequencing TCRbeta in the periphery was to test whether ivuxolimab changed TCR sequence diversity and drove clonal T-cell expansion.

Concerning this clone itself: Its antigen remains undetermined. No quality values exist for individual bases; no much larger clone is one base distant.

According to the germline V gene (reference sequence), CDR1 reads MNHEY and CDR2 reads SMNVEV. The cysteine opens and the phenylalanine closes a CDR3 of 14 amino acids. Just CDR3 DNA is preserved here, 42 bases in frame from base 1. Cut back by 2 bases and 13 bases, the V and J ends lie 17 bases apart. Patients with autoimmune disease history or receiving systemic immunosuppression were excluded from the trial. Peripheral blood for TCR sequencing was collected from all dose cohorts at baseline, on cycle 4 day 1, and on cycle 7 day 1. Samples came from an open-label, multicenter, first-in-human phase I dose-escalation trial of ivuxolimab. Adults with locally advanced or metastatic melanoma, renal cell, hepatocellular, or head and neck squamous cell carcinoma were enrolled in the trial. Before TCR sequencing, CD4+ T cells and CD8+ T cells from peripheral blood were sorted into separate populations.

General study outcomes and caveats: Low levels of normalized T-cell clonal expansion were also seen in some patients who did not respond. At doses of 0.1 to 3.0 mg/kg, clonal expansion of both CD4+ and CD8+ T cells in blood was seen between baseline and week 6. Antigen specificity was not determined for the clonally expanded peripheral T cells. On average, CD8+ T cells showed more expanded clones than CD4+ T cells after ivuxolimab. Partial responders in the 0.1-3.0 mg/kg groups had among the lowest normalized peripheral clonal expansion, especially among CD8+ T cells.

For sequencing of the TCRbeta CDR3 region, genomic DNA was extracted from the sorted cells. The immunoSEQ Assay was used for sequencing of TCRbeta CDR3 regions. TCRdb retrieved this table from immuneACCESS and kept in-frame rearrangements only. Not all clones are present; in checked studies, unresolved V genes account for under half, and no reason is known for the remainder. For this sample the table gives tens of thousands of clones, of which approximately 90% were detected only once. The leading ten clones occupy approximately 0.47% of the sample. The source is an adult with an advanced solid tumor such as melanoma, head and neck, liver or kidney cancer. Rearrangement joined TRBV27 to TRBJ1-4; the D gene assignment is ambiguous. The source material was CD4+ or CD8+ T cells sorted from blood, sampled in a trial of the OX40 agonist ivuxolimab. The CDR3 protein: CASSLTLKAPRLFF. In nucleotides, the sequence is TGTGCCAGCAGTTTAACACTTAAGGCGCCCCGACTGTTTTTT.